The 10 T cell receptor beta chains below come from one sample, sequenced in a study of CD8 T cells in ankylosing spondylitis. Their antigen targets remain unknown. TCRdb re-analysed the 5' RACE reads in MiXCR, keeping a single row per CDR3 protein. The sample shows fewer than 750,000 distinct CDR3 sequences, around a fifth of them seen only once. Study-wide results and caveats: Characteristic of ankylosing spondylitis blood, it appeared, was a TCR beta motif comprising several highly homologous variants.

Sequencing input: blood, either unsorted or a sorted T cell fraction (not recorded which). These receptors all come from a male donor with ankylosing spondylitis.

The sample holds a few counts of this clonotype. The gene calls are TRBV7-3 and TRBJ2-2; 9 bases match TRBD1. The V segment lost 5 bases and the J segment 7 bases; nucleotides outside the gene matches: 8. The CDR3 spans 15 residues. The germline CDR1 and CDR2 sequences are SGHTA and FQGTGA. The CDR3 spells CASSNGQGYSGELFF. The DNA for the CDR3 is TGTGCCAGCAGCAATGGACAGGGGTATAGCGGGGAGCTGTTTTTT.

This clonotype has ten or more counts. The CDR3 protein is CASSQGRSSYNEQFF. CDR3 nucleotide sequence: TGTGCCAGCAGCCAGGGGAGGAGCTCCTACAATGAGCAGTTCTTC. The chain has TRBV4-2 and TRBJ2-1; tentative D call: TRBD2 (6 bases). The CDR3 runs to 15 residues. V dropped 3 bases and J dropped 0 bases, with 9 bases sitting between them. Germline V CDR1 and CDR2: LGHNA, YNFKEQ.

The chain has TRBV29-1 and TRBJ2-7; TRBD1 might be the D (5 bases). The CDR3 length is 14 residues. Looked up from germline, CDR1 is SQVTM and CDR2 is ANQGSEA. V lost 6 bases and J 5 bases, leaving 20 bases between the germline ends. In DNA, the CDR3 is TGCAGCGTCCTTCCCGGACAAATCGAAAACGAGCAGTACTTC. Translating gives CSVLPGQIENEQYF.

The chain employs TRBV7-6 and TRBJ2-3; D not resolved. From germline, CDR1 is SGHVS and CDR2 FNYEAQ. V was pared by 5 bases and J by 2 bases, with 17 bases between. The CDR3 sequence is 16 residues long. The CDR3, as DNA: TGTGCCAGCAGCCCTGGACCACACGCCAACACAGATACGCAGTATTTT. This gives the protein CASSPGPHANTDTQYF.

The rearrangement links TRBV6-2 or TRBV6-3 to TRBJ2-1, with 7 bases fitting TRBD2. The J segment lost 8 bases and the V segment lost 2 bases, leaving 9 bases of the junction unmatched. CDR3 length: 15 residues. Germline CDR1 and CDR2: MNHEY and SVGEGT. The CDR3: CASSYGVGGSYEQFF. CDR3 nucleotide sequence: TGTGCCAGCAGTTACGGGGTTGGCGGGAGTTATGAGCAGTTCTTC.

The chain carries TRBV12-3 or TRBV12-4 and TRBJ1-5; D is unclear. Trimming took off 7 bases at V and 4 bases at J, with 14 bases between the two ends. The CDR3 consists of 14 residues. CDR3 loop: CASTFGQPNQPQHF. The CDR3 DNA follows: TGTGCCAGCACCTTTGGTCAGCCAAATCAGCCCCAGCATTTT.

The chain employs TRBV6-4 and TRBJ2-1; 7 nucleotides match TRBD2. The CDR3 consists of 16 residues. Germline values: CDR1 MRHNA, CDR2 SNTAGT. Trimming cost V 1 base and J 0 bases; bases outside gene matches: 3. The CDR3 loop reads CASSDWGGSSYNEQFF. For the CDR3, the DNA is TGTGCCAGCAGTGACTGGGGGGGAAGCTCCTACAATGAGCAGTTCTTC.

V usage is TRBV7-2 and J usage is TRBJ2-6; TRBD2 matches 9 bases. V shed 4 bases, J shed 0 bases, and the junction held 1 base outside the gene matches. CDR3 length equals 16 residues. Germline V lookup: CDR1 SGHTA, CDR2 FQGNSA. The CDR3 loop is CASSSTSGSGANVLTF. The CDR3 nucleotides are TGTGCCAGCAGCTCGACTAGCGGCTCTGGGGCCAACGTCCTGACTTTC.

This clonotype was seen a handful of times. The V gene is TRBV18, the J gene TRBJ2-5; 7 bases align to TRBD2. Germline values: CDR1 KGHSH, CDR2 LQKENI. The CDR3 consists of 14 residues. The trim removed 3 bases at V and 3 bases at J, leaving 4 bases unmatched. The CDR3: CASSPLAEKETQYF. CDR3 in DNA: TGTGCCAGCTCACCTCTAGCGGAAAAAGAGACCCAGTACTTC.

This clonotype was detected a few times. V gene TRBV4-2 combines with J gene TRBJ2-5, with TRBD2 matching 7 bases. Germline assignment: CDR1 LGHNA and CDR2 YNFKEQ. V lost 4 bases to trimming and J lost 4 bases; unmatched junction nucleotides: 15. The CDR3 runs 17 residues. CDR3 nucleotide sequence: TGTGCCAGCAGCCCGTCCTTAGGGGCGGGGGTCGGAGAGACCCAGTACTTC. It is translated as CASSPSLGAGVGETQYF.